This entry is about one T cell receptor beta chain. Its antigen is not identified. This sample was included in a study of beta chain features in type 1 diabetes. Germline V lookup: CDR1 SGHTA, CDR2 FQGNSA. V was trimmed by 2 bases and J by 10 bases, leaving 15 bases between them. CDR3 length equals 14 residues. Post-sort purity exceeded 95% for all sorted populations. General study findings and limits: A pattern of fewer insertions and more deletions at VDJ junctions was seen in type 1 diabetes patients. PCR might pick shorter templates more often, in the same way for patients and controls.

Every bit of the isolated RNA underwent reverse transcription, so sequencing read expressed TCRB transcripts. Generated by immunoSEQ multiplex PCR, the TCRdb table keeps only in-frame clones and is missing some. Of roughly 300,000 clones listed, less than 9.5% are singletons. The V gene is TRBV7-2, the J gene TRBJ2-1; D remains unclear. The clonotype originates from a woman between 18 and 29 years old in good health. The sequencing sample was made of central memory CD4+ T cells from blood. The CDR3 reads CASSLNRIFIEQFF. DNA of the CDR3: TGTGCCAGCAGCTTAAATCGGATTTTTATAGAGCAGTTCTTC.